This note documents a single TCR beta chain sequence. The germline V gene has CDR1 SGHAT and CDR2 FQNNGV. The CDR3 consists of 14 residues. The trim removed 4 bases at V and 5 bases at J, leaving 7 bases unmatched. Treatment: oral pan-JAK inhibitor, 5-10 mg twice daily. These data originate in a study of CD8+ T cells in alopecia areata. RNA extraction was followed by reverse transcription into cDNA, which acted as the sequencing template. Here immunoSEQ multiplex PCR was the method, and the copy in TCRdb shows in-frame clones only, minus some. This table holds some 150,000 clones, roughly nine tenths found once.

The receptor's source is a human donor with alopecia areata. The sequences come from CD8+ T cells sorted from blood, collected at week 4, from a patient treated with tofacitinib. V and J are TRBV11-2 and TRBJ2-7, with 8 nucleotides matching TRBD1. The CDR3 DNA is TGTGCCAGCAGCTACTCCCGGACAGGGAACGAGCAGTACTTC. This codes for CASSYSRTGNEQYF.